The following is a T cell receptor (beta chain) sequence with its context. Antigen: not known. This sample is drawn from a study of OX40 agonist ivuxolimab in advanced cancers. In the study overall: Patients got intravenous ivuxolimab at 0.01 to 10 mg/kg every 2 weeks.

Study outcomes and limitations: Some patients without response likewise showed low normalized clonal expansion.

Trimming stripped 5 bases from V and 6 bases from J, with 20 bases between. This CDR3 has 15 amino acids. Germline V CDR1 and CDR2: MNHNS, SASEGT. The method was immunoSEQ multiplex PCR; TCRdb's version includes in-frame clones alone and lacks a portion of them. This table holds roughly 53,000 clones, 85% to 90% found once. The chain employs TRBV6-1 and TRBJ2-7; possibly TRBD1 or TRBD2 for D (5 bases each). The origin of this receptor is an adult with an advanced solid tumor such as melanoma, head and neck, liver or kidney cancer. This material consisted of CD4+ or CD8+ T cells sorted from blood, taken in a trial of the OX40 agonist ivuxolimab. The CDR3 loop reads CASSRPTGVGGEQYF. The CDR3 DNA reads TGTGCCAGCAGTCGCCCGACCGGGGTTGGGGGCGAGCAGTACTTC.